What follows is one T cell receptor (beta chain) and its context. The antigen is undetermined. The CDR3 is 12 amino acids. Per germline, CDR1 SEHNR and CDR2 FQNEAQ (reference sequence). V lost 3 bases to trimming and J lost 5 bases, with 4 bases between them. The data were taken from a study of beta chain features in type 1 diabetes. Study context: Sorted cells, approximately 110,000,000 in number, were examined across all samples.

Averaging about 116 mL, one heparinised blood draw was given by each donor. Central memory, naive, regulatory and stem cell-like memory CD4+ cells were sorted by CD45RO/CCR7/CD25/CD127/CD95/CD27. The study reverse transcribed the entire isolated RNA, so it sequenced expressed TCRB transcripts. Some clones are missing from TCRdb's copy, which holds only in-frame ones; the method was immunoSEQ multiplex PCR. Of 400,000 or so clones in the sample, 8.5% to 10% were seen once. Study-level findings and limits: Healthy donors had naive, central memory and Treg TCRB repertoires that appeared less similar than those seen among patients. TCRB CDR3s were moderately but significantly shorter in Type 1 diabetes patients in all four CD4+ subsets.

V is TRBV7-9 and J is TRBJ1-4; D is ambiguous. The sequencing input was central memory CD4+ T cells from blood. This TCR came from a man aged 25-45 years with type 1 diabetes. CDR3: CASSFWNEKLFF. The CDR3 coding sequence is TGTGCCAGCAGCTTTTGGAATGAAAAACTGTTTTTT.